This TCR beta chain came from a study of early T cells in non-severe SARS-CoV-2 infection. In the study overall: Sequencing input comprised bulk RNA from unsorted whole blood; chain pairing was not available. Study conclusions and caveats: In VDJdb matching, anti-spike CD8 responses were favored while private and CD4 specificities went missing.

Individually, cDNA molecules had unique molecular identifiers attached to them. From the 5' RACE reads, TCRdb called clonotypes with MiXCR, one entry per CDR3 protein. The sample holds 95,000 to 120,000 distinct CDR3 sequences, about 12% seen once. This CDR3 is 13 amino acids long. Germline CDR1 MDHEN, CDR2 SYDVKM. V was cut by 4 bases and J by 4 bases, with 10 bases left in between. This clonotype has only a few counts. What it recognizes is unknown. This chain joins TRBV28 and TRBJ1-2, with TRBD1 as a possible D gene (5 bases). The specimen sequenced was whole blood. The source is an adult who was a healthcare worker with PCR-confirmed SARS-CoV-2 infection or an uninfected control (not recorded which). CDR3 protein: CASSYQGSYGYTF. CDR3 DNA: TGTGCCAGCAGTTATCAGGGATCCTATGGCTACACCTTC.